The present T cell receptor (beta chain) was sequenced within a study of T-cell memory formation after mild COVID-19. A single record per CDR3 protein comes from TCRdb applying MiXCR to the 5' RACE reads. This sample carries just over 300,000 distinct CDR3 sequences, roughly 19% of them seen once, and the ten largest clones take roughly 20%. This clonotype has just a few counts. This receptor was identified in a man younger than 30 who had mild COVID-19 (a few samples of this study predate the infection). Cell type and time point are not known. The specimen sequenced was PBMCs or a T cell subset sorted from them (not recorded which).

The DNA of the CDR3 is TGTGCCAGCAGCTTAGTTCGCGGGGTCTTAGAGACCCAGTACTTC. This translates into CASSLVRGVLETQYF. The J gene is TRBJ2-5, the V gene TRBV7-2, with a tentative D call TRBD2 (6 bases). Germline lookup yields CDR1 SGHTA and CDR2 FQGNSA. The CDR3 is made up of 15 amino acids. V was pared by 1 base and J by 4 bases, with 13 bases between. Combining the CDR3 with reference TRBV7-2 and TRBJ2-5 gives the whole variable domain GAGVSQSPSNKVTEKGKDVELRCDPISGHTALYWYRQSLGQGLEFLIYFQGNSAPDKSGLPSDRFSAERTGGSVSTLTIQRTQQEDSAVYLCASSLVRGVLETQYFGPGTRLLVL.